The 22 T cell receptor beta chains presented below share a single source sample, sequenced in a study of shared clonotypes between healthy human individuals. Method: immunoSEQ multiplex PCR; TCRdb's copy keeps in-frame clones and lacks some. Of a few million clones listed, over 85% are singletons. The sequenced material came from naive CD4+ T cells from PBMCs. Specified subset: CD45RA+ positively selected. The origin of the receptors is a man between 18 and 29 years old in good health. Some clones in this sample may be carry-over from other donors' samples.

The DNA for the CDR3 is TGTGCCAGCAGCCCACGGGGGCTGCCGTTTGACGAGCAGTACTTC. Its protein is CASSPRGLPFDEQYF. J is TRBJ2-7 and V is TRBV7-2; D possibly matches TRBD1 or TRBD2 (6 bases each). The CDR3 has 15 residues. Germline CDR1 is SGHTA and CDR2 is FQGNSA. V lost 5 bases and J 5 bases, leaving 19 bases between the germline ends.

The J gene is TRBJ1-4, the V gene TRBV4-1; D remains ambiguous. Per germline, CDR1 MGHRA and CDR2 YSYEKL. V shed 4 bases and J shed 5 bases, with 8 bases lying between them. The CDR3 is 13 residues long. CDR3 nucleotides: TGCGCCAGCAGCCTGAGACGAAATGAAAAACTGTTTTTT. Translating it yields CASSLRRNEKLFF.

This clone was observed a single time. DNA for the CDR3: TGCGCCAGCAGCTTGGCCGTACAGGCACTTAACACTGAAGCTTTCTTT. Translating it yields CASSLAVQALNTEAFF. The chain employs TRBV5-1 and TRBJ1-1, with D perhaps TRBD1 (5 bases). The CDR3 covers 16 residues. Germline V gene data show CDR1 as SGHRS and CDR2 as YFSETQ. Trimming stripped 0 bases from V and 2 bases from J, with 14 bases between. The full variable domain, with the rest looked up from reference TRBV5-1 and TRBJ1-1, is KAGVTQTPRYLIKTRGQQVTLSCSPISGHRSVSWYQQTPGQGLQFLFEYFSETQRNKGNFPGRFSGRQFSNSRSEMNVSTLELGDSALYLCASSLAVQALNTEAFFGQGTRLTVV.

The sample holds a few counts of this clone. This rearrangement joins TRBV2 to TRBJ1-1; D gene unclear. CDR1 is SNHLY and CDR2 is FYNNEI in the germline V gene. This CDR3 has 12 amino acids. Trimming shortened V by 8 bases and J by 11 bases, and 18 bases separated the two germline ends. Written as DNA, the CDR3 is TGTGCCAGCCGGCGGGAGTCGGCTCTCGCTTTCTTT. Protein: CASRRESALAFF.

This chain joins TRBV5-4 and TRBJ2-1; D is perhaps TRBD2 (6 bases). V shed 4 bases and J shed 2 bases, with 16 bases lying between them. Germline CDR1 reads SGHNT; CDR2 reads YYREEE (reference sequence). CDR3 length: 16 residues. The CDR3 loop is CASSQGLQITYNEQFF. The DNA for the CDR3 is TGTGCCAGCAGCCAGGGACTCCAGATAACCTACAATGAGCAGTTCTTC.

CDR3 DNA: TGTGCCAGCAGTGCCCAACCGGGACAGGGAAAATACGAGCAGTACTTC. This sequence encodes CASSAQPGQGKYEQYF. V is TRBV28 and J is TRBJ2-7; 9 bases are shared with TRBD1. Germline-derived CDR1 and CDR2 are MDHEN and SYDVKM. After removal of 5 bases from V and 4 bases from J, the junction contained 12 bases not matched to a gene. This CDR3 is 16 amino acids long.

The chain joins TRBV2 to TRBJ2-2, with 7 bases that match TRBD2. Germline-derived CDR1 and CDR2 are SNHLY and FYNNEI. The CDR3 has 15 amino acids. The junction had 12 bases not matched to a gene; V was cut back by 8 bases and J by 6 bases. CDR3 sequence reads: CASSERGSVAGELFF. As DNA, the CDR3 is TGTGCCAGCTCCGAACGCGGGAGTGTAGCCGGGGAGCTGTTTTTT.

The chain links TRBV18 to TRBJ1-2; D perhaps matches TRBD1 (6 bases). Germline assignment: CDR1 KGHSH and CDR2 LQKENI. V dropped 3 bases and J dropped 5 bases, with 19 bases sitting between them. The CDR3 spans 16 residues. The CDR3 here is CASSPGAGAEAYGYTF. Written as DNA, the CDR3 is TGTGCCAGCTCACCCGGGGCGGGGGCCGAGGCTTATGGCTACACCTTC.

This clone was recorded once. The chain combines TRBV5-1 with TRBJ2-5, with 7 positions matching TRBD1. CDR3 length: 15 residues. V lost 3 bases to trimming and J lost 2 bases; unmatched junction nucleotides: 7. CDR1 SGHRS and CDR2 YFSETQ come from the germline V gene. The CDR3 reads CASSSIQGQQETQYF. In DNA form, the CDR3 reads TGCGCCAGCAGCTCCATACAGGGGCAGCAAGAGACCCAGTACTTC.

This sequence joins TRBV28 and TRBJ1-1; no firm D call. V was clipped by 1 base and J by 11 bases, with 11 bases between them. CDR1 is MDHEN and CDR2 is SYDVKM in the germline V gene. This CDR3 region has 12 residues. For the CDR3, the DNA is TGTGCCAGCAGTTTATTCGGGGTGAAGGCTTTCTTT. Encoded protein: CASSLFGVKAFF.

This clone was seen only a few times. The rearrangement links TRBV6-5 to TRBJ1-5; D is possibly TRBD1 (5 bases). This CDR3 has 14 amino acids. Germline V CDR1 and CDR2: MNHEY, SVGAGI. Trimming stripped 4 bases from V and 2 bases from J, with 9 bases between. The CDR3 here is CASSLVGGNQPQHF. The CDR3 DNA is TGTGCCAGCAGTTTAGTAGGGGGCAATCAGCCCCAGCATTTT.

CDR3 coding DNA: TGTGCCAGTAGTGTGGGGACAGGGCGACAGAACGAGCAGTACTTC. Amino acids: CASSVGTGRQNEQYF. This chain connects TRBV19 to TRBJ2-7, with 9 positions matching TRBD1. The CDR3 sequence is 15 residues long. J was trimmed by 5 bases and V by 5 bases; bases with no gene match: 10. CDR1 and CDR2 (germline): LNHDA, SQIVND (reference sequence).

V gene TRBV7-2 combines with J gene TRBJ2-3; TRBD1 might be the D (5 bases). Per germline, CDR1 SGHTA and CDR2 FQGNSA. There are 13 residues in the CDR3. V lost 5 bases, J lost 2 bases, and 8 bases lay in between. This CDR3 reads CASSQGPTDTQYF. CDR3 nucleotide sequence: TGTGCCAGCAGCCAGGGTCCCACAGATACGCAGTATTTT.

The chain has TRBV19 and TRBJ1-1, with D possibly TRBD1 on 6 matching bases. The CDR3 length is 13 residues. V lost 7 bases to trimming and J lost 1 base, with 10 bases between them. Per the germline V gene, CDR1 is LNHDA and CDR2 is SQIVND (reference sequence). The CDR3 DNA follows: TGTGCCAGTACCACAGGGACGAACACTGAAGCTTTCTTT. This codes for CASTTGTNTEAFF. Using reference TRBV19 and TRBJ1-1 for the parts outside the CDR3, the full variable domain is DGGITQSPKYLFRKEGQNVTLSCEQNLNHDAMYWYRQDPGQGLRLIYYSQIVNDFQKGDIAEGYSVSREKKESFPLTVTSAQKNPTAFYLCASTTGTNTEAFFGQGTRLTVV.

V and J are TRBV18 and TRBJ2-7, with 9 bases identical to TRBD1. Germline trimming cut 3 bases from V and 1 base from J; bases unmatched to any gene: 7. Germline V CDR1 and CDR2: KGHSH, LQKENI. This CDR3 contains 16 residues. CDR3 nucleotide sequence: TGTGCCAGCTCACCCAGGGGGACAGGGCGATCCTACGAGCAGTACTTC. Residues: CASSPRGTGRSYEQYF.

Note on this clone: Other DNA variants within this sample encode the same CDR3. The gene calls are TRBV30 and TRBJ1-2; D is undetermined. CDR3 length: 12 amino acids. The ends were cut back, 0 bases at V and 7 bases at J, with 9 bases in the middle. Per germline, CDR1 GTSNPN and CDR2 SVGIG (reference sequence). The chain's CDR3 is CAWSVSSTGYTF. Here the CDR3 DNA reads TGTGCCTGGAGTGTATCCTCCACTGGCTACACCTTC.

This sequence joins TRBV18 and TRBJ1-5; 7 positions agree with TRBD1. Germline V gene data show CDR1 as KGHSH and CDR2 as LQKENI. This CDR3 region has 13 residues. V trimming: 8 bases; J trimming: 6 bases; junction bases outside the gene matches: 7. CDR3 sequence: CASATGTTQPQHF. The CDR3 coding sequence is TGTGCCAGCGCGACAGGGACTACTCAGCCCCAGCATTTT.

For this clone: Other DNA sequences in the same sample also yield this CDR3. V is TRBV18 and J is TRBJ2-5; 10 bases are a match to TRBD1. The CDR3 spans 15 residues. The V gene end was trimmed by 3 bases and the J gene end by 3 bases; junction bases not matched to a gene: 4. Germline CDR1 KGHSH, CDR2 LQKENI. The CDR3 protein is CASSPRTGGEETQYF. The DNA for the CDR3 is TGTGCCAGCTCACCGCGGACAGGGGGGGAAGAGACCCAGTACTTC.

This chain joins TRBV30 and TRBJ2-1; D unresolved. V was clipped by 5 bases and J by 4 bases, with 15 bases between them. This CDR3 region has 14 residues. Germline loops: CDR1 GTSNPN, CDR2 SVGIG (reference sequence). The CDR3 loop is CAWEVFAVYNEQFF. CDR3 DNA: TGTGCCTGGGAGGTTTTCGCGGTTTACAATGAGCAGTTCTTC.

Regarding this clone: Other nucleotide sequences in the sample specify the same CDR3. The chain links TRBV28 to TRBJ2-7, with 11 bases fitting TRBD1. CDR3 length: 14 residues. Germline V gene lookup returns CDR1 MDHEN and CDR2 SYDVKM. Trimming took 4 bases from V and 3 from J; bases not matched to a gene: 2. For the CDR3, the DNA is TGTGCCAGCAGTTGGACAGGGGGCCGCTACGAGCAGTACTTC. Translating it yields CASSWTGGRYEQYF.

J is TRBJ2-3 and V is TRBV2, with 15 bases lining up with TRBD2. The germline gives CDR1 SNHLY, CDR2 FYNNEI. J was trimmed by 6 bases and V by 6 bases; bases with no gene match: 7. The CDR3 is 16 amino acids. This CDR3 is CASRPGLAGGGDTQYF. The CDR3 DNA is TGTGCCAGCAGGCCGGGACTAGCGGGAGGCGGGGATACGCAGTATTTT.

The V call is TRBV9, the J call TRBJ2-1; no clear D. Trimming left V 0 bases short and J 6 bases short, with 4 bases between. The germline CDR1 and CDR2 sequences are SGDLS and YYNGEE. The CDR3 contains 12 residues. Written as DNA, the CDR3 is TGTGCCAGCAGCGTAGATGGCAATGAGCAGTTCTTC. Encoded protein: CASSVDGNEQFF.